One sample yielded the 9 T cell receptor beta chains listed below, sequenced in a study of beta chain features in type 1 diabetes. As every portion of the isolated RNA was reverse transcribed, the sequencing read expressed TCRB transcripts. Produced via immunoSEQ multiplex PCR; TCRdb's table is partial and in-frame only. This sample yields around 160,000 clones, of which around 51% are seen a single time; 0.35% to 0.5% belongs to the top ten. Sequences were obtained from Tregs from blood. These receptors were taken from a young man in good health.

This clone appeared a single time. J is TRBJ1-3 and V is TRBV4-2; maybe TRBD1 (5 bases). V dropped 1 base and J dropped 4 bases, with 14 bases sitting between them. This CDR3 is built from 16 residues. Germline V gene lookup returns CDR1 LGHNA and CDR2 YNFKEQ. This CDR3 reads CASSQVSPRVGNTIYF. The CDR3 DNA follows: TGTGCCAGCAGCCAAGTATCTCCCAGGGTGGGAAACACCATATATTTT.

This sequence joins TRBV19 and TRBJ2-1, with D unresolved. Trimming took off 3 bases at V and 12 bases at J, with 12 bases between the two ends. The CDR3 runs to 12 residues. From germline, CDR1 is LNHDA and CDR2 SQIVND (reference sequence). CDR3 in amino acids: CASSMRYLRQFF. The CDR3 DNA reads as TGTGCCAGTAGTATGAGGTACCTAAGGCAGTTCTTC.

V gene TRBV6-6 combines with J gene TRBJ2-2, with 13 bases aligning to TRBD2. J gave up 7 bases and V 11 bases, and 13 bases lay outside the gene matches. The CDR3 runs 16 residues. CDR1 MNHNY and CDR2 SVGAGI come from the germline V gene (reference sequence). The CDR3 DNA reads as TGTGCCGTGATTAACTGGACTAGCGGGAGACGCGGGGAGCTGTTTTTT. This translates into CAVINWTSGRRGELFF.

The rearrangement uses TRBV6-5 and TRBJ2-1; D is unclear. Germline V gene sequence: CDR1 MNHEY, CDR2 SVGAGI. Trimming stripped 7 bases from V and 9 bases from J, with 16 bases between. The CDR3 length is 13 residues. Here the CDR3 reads CASKKPLSIEQFF. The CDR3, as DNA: TGTGCCAGCAAAAAGCCGCTATCTATTGAGCAGTTCTTC.

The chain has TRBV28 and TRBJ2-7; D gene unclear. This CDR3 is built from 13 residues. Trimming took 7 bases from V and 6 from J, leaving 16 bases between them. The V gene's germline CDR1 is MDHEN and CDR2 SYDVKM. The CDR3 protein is CASTFSRPSEQYF. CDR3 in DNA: TGTGCCAGCACCTTCTCTCGCCCGAGCGAGCAGTACTTC.

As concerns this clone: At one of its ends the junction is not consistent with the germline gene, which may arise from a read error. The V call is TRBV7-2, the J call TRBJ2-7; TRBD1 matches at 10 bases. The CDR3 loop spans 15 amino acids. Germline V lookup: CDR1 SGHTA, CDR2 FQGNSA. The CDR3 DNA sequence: TGTGCCAGCAGCCCACTCCGGACAGGGGGGCTCCCCCCAGTCTTC. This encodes CASSPLRTGGLPPVF.

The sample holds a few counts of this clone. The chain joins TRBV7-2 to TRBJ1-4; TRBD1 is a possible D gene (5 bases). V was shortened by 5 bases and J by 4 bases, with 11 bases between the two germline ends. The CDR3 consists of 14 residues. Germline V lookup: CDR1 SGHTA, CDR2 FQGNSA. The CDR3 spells CASSPQGSNEKLFF. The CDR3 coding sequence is TGTGCCAGCAGCCCGCAGGGCAGTAATGAAAAACTGTTTTTT.

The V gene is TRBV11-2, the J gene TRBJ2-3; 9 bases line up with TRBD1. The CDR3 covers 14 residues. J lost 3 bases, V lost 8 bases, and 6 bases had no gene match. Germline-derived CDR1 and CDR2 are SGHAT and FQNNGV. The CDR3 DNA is TGTGCCAGCCGCAGGACAGGGGTGACAGATACGCAGTATTTT. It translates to CASRRTGVTDTQYF.

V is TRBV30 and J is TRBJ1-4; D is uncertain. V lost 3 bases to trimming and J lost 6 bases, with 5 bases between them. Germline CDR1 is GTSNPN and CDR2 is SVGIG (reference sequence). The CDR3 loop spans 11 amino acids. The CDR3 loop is CAWRFDEKLFF. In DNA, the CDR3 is TGTGCCTGGAGGTTCGATGAAAAACTGTTTTTT.